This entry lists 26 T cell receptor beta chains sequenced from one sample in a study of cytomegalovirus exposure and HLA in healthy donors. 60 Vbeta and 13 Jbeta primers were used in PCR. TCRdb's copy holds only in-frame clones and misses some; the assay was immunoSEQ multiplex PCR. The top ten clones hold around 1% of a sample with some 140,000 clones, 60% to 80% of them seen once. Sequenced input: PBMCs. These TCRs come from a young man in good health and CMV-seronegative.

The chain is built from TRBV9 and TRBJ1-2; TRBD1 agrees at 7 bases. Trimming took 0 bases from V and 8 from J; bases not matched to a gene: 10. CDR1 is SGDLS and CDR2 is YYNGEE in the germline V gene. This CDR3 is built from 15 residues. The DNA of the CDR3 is TGTGCCAGCAGCGTAGACCCCTCAGGGGGTAGAGGCTACACCTTC. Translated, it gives CASSVDPSGGRGYTF.

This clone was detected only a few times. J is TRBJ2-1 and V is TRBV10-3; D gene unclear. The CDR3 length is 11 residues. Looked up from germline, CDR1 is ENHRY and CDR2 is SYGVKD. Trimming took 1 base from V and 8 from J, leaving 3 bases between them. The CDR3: CAISEFDEQFF. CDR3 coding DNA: TGTGCCATCAGTGAGTTCGATGAGCAGTTCTTC.

The CDR3 nucleotides read TGTGCCAGCAGCTTGGATCTTTCGGGTTCCGGTGGTGGCTACACCTTC. It specifies CASSLDLSGSGGGYTF. The rearrangement links TRBV5-8 to TRBJ1-2; D unclear. V shed 0 bases and J shed 7 bases, with 19 bases lying between them. The germline gives CDR1 SGHTS, CDR2 YDEGEE. The CDR3 contains 16 residues.

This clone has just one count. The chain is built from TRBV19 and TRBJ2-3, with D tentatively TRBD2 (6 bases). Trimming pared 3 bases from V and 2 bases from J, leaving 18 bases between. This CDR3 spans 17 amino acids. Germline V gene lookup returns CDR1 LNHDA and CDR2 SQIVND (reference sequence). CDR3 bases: TGTGCCAGTAGTATGACTTGGGGGGAGAGGGTCACAGATACGCAGTATTTT. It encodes CASSMTWGERVTDTQYF.

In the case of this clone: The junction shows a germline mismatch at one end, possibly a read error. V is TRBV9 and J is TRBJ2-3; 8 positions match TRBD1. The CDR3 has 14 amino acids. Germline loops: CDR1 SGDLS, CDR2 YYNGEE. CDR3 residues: CASSADRVTDMQYF. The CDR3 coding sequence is TGTGCCAGCAGCGCGGACAGGGTCACAGATATGCAGTATTTT.

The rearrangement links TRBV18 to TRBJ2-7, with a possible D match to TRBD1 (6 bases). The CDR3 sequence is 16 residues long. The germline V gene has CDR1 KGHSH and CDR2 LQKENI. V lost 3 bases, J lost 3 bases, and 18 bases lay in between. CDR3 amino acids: CASSPLGAGAHYEQYF. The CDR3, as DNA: TGTGCCAGCTCACCCCTCGGGGCAGGGGCGCACTACGAGCAGTACTTC.

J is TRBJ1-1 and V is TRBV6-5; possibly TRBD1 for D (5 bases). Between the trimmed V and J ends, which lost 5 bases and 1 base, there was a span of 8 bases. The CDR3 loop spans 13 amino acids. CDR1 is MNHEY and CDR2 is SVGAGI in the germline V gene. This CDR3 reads CASSATGNTEAFF. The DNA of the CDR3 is TGTGCCAGCAGTGCCACAGGGAACACTGAAGCTTTCTTT.

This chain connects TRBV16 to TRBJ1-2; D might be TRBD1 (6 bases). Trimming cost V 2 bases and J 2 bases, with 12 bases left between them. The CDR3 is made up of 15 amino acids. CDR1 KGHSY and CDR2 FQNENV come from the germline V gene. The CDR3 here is CASSQPPTGNYGYTF. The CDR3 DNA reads TGTGCCAGCAGCCAACCTCCAACAGGGAACTATGGCTACACCTTC. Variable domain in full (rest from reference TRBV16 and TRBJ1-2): GEEVAQTPKHLVRGEGQKAKLYCAPIKGHSYVFWYQQVLKNEFKFLISFQNENVFDETGMPKERFSAKCLPNSPCSLEIQATKLEDSAVYFCASSQPPTGNYGYTFGSGTRLTVV.

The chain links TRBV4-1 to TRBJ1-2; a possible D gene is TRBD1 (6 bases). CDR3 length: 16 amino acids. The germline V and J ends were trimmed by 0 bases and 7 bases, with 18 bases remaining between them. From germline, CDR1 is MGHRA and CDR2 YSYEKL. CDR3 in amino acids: CASSQDLVGTGRGYTF. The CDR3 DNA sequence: TGCGCCAGCAGCCAAGATCTCGTAGGAACAGGGCGTGGCTACACCTTC.

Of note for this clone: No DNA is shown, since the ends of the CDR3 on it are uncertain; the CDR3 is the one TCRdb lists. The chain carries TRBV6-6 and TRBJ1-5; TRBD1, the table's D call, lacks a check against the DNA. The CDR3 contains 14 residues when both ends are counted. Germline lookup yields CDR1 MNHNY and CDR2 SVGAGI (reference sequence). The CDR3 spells CASSSSGQDQPQHF.

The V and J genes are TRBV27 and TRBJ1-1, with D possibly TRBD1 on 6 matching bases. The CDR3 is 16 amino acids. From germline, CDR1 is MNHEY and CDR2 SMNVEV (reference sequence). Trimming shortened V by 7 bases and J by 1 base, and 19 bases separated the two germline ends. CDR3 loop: CASTPWGGPGNTEAFF. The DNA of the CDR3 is TGTGCCAGCACTCCGTGGGGGGGCCCAGGGAACACTGAAGCTTTCTTT.

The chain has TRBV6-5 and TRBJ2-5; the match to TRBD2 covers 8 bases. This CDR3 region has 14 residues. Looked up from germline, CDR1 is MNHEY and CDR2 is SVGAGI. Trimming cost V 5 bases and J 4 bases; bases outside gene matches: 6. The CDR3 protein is CASSPGLGAETQYF. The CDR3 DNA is TGTGCCAGCAGTCCGGGACTAGGAGCAGAGACCCAGTACTTC.

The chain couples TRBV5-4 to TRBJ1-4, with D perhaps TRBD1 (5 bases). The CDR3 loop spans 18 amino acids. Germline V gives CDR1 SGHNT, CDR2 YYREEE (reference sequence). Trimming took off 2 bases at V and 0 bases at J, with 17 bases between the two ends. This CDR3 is CASSFAPGRGTTNEKLFF. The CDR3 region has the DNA TGTGCCAGCAGCTTTGCCCCCGGACGGGGGACAACTAATGAAAAACTGTTTTTT.

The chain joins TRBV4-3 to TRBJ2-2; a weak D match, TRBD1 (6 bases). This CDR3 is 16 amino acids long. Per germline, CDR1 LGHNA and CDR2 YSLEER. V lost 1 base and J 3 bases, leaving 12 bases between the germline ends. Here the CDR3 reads CASSQAPQGYTGELFF. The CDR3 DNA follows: TGCGCCAGCAGCCAAGCCCCACAGGGATACACCGGGGAGCTGTTTTTT.

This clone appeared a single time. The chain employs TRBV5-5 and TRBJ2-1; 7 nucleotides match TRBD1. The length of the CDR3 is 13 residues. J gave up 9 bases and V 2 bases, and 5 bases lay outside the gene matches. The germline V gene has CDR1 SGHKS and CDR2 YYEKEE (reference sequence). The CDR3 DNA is TGTGCCAGCAGCTTCCCTGACAGGGCTGAGCAGTTCTTC. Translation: CASSFPDRAEQFF.

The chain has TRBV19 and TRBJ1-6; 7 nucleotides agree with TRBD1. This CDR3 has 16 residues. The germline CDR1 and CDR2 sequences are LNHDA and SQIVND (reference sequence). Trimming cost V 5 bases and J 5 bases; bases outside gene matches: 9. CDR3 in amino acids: CASSHTHRGDNSPLHF. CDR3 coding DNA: TGTGCCAGTAGTCATACTCACAGGGGTGATAATTCACCCCTCCACTTT. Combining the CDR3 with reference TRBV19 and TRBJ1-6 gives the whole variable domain DGGITQSPKYLFRKEGQNVTLSCEQNLNHDAMYWYRQDPGQGLRLIYYSQIVNDFQKGDIAEGYSVSREKKESFPLTVTSAQKNPTAFYLCASSHTHRGDNSPLHFGNGTRLTVT.

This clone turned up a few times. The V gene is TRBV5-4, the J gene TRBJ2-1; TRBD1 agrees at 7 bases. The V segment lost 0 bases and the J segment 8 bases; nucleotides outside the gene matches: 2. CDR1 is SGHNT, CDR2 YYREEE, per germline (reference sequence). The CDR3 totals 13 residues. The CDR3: CASSLVGQDEQFF. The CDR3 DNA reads TGTGCCAGCAGCTTGGTAGGACAGGATGAGCAGTTCTTC.

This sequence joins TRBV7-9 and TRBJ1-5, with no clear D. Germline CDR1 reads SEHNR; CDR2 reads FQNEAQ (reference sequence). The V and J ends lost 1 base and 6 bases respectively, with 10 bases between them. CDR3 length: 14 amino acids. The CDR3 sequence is CASSLEDEGQPQHF. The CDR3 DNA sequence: TGTGCCAGCAGCTTAGAAGATGAGGGTCAGCCCCAGCATTTT.

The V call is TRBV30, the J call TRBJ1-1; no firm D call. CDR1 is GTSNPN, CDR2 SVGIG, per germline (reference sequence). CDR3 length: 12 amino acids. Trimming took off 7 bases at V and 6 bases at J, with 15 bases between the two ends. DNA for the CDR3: TGTGCCTTCTTAAGCGGTCGGGCTGAAGCTTTCTTT. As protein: CAFLSGRAEAFF.

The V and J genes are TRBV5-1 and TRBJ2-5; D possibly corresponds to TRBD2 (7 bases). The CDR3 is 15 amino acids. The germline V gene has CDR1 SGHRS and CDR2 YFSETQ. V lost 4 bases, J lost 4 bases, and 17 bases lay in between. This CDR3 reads CASSPSSGGGETQYF. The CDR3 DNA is TGCGCCAGCAGCCCATCGTCGGGGGGCGGAGAGACCCAGTACTTC.

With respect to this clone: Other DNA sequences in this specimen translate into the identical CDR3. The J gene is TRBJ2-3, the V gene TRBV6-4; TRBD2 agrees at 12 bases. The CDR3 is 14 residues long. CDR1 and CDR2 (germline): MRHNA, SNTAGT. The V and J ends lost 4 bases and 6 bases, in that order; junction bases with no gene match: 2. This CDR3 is CASSASGGADTQYF. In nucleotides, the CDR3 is TGTGCCAGCAGTGCTAGCGGGGGGGCCGATACGCAGTATTTT.

In DNA, the CDR3 is TGTGCCAGCAGCCCCGGGGGGGCACTCTCCTATAATTCACCCCTCCACTTT. Residues: CASSPGGALSYNSPLHF. J is TRBJ1-6 and V is TRBV27; TRBD1 might be the D (6 bases). CDR1 is MNHEY, CDR2 SMNVEV, per germline (reference sequence). With 6 bases removed from V and 0 bases from J, the gap between germline ends came to 15 bases. There are 17 residues in the CDR3.

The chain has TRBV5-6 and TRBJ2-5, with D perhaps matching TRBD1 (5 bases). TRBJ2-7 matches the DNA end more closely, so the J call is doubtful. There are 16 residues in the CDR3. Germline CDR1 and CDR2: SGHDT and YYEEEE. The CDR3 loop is CASSFRVGPSSYEQYF. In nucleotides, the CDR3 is TGTGCCAGCAGCTTTAGAGTGGGGCCCTCGAGCTACGAGCAGTACTTC.

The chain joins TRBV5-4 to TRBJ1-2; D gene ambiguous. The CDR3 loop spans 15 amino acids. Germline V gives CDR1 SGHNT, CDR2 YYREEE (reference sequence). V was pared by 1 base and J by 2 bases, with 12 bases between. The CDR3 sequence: CASSLLPGGNYGYTF. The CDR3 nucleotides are TGTGCCAGCAGCTTGCTGCCCGGCGGAAACTATGGCTACACCTTC.

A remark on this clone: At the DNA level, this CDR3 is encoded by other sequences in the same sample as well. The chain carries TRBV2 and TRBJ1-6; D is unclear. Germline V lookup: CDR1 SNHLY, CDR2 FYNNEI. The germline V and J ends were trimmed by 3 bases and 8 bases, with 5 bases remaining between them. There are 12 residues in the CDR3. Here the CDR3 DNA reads TGTGCCAGCAGTGATTATTATTCACCCCTCCACTTT. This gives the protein CASSDYYSPLHF. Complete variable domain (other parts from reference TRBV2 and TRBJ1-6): EPEVTQTPSHQVTQMGQEVILRCVPISNHLYFYWYRQILGQKVEFLVSFYNNEISEKSEIFDDQFSVERPDGSNFTLKIRSTKLEDSAMYFCASSDYYSPLHFGNGTRLTVT.

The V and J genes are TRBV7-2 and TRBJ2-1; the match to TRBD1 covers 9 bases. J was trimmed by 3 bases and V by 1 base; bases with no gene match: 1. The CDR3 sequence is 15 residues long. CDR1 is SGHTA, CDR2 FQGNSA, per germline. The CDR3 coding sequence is TGTGCCAGCAGCTTAGGGACAGGGGACTACAATGAGCAGTTCTTC. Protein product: CASSLGTGDYNEQFF.